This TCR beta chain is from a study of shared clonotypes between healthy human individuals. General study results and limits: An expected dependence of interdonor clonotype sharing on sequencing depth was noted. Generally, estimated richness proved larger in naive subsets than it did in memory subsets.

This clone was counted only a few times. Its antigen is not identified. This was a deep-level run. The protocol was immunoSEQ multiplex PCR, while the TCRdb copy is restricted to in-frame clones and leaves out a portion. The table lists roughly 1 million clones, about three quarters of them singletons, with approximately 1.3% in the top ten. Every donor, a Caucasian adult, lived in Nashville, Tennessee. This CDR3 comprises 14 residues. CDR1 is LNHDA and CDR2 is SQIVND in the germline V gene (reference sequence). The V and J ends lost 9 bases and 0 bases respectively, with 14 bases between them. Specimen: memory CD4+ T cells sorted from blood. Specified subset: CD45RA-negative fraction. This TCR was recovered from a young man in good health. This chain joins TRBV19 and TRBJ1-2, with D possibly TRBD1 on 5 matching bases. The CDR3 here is CASDQGLANYGYTF. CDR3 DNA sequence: TGTGCCAGCGACCAGGGATTAGCTAACTATGGCTACACCTTC. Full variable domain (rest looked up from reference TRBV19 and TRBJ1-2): DGGITQSPKYLFRKEGQNVTLSCEQNLNHDAMYWYRQDPGQGLRLIYYSQIVNDFQKGDIAEGYSVSREKKESFPLTVTSAQKNPTAFYLCASDQGLANYGYTFGSGTRLTVV.